Below are 8 T cell receptor beta chains sequenced from a single sample in a study of T cell repertoires in cytomegalovirus infection. TCRdb called the reads again in MiXCR, with one record for every CDR3 protein. Here the sample spans roughly 100,000 distinct CDR3 sequences, more than 15% being singletons. Specimen: PBMCs. The receptors stem from a human donor in good health (CMV status not recorded). Some clones in this sample may be carry-over from other donors' samples.

This clonotype was detected a few times. The V and J genes are TRBV6-1 and TRBJ1-1; D not resolved. This CDR3 contains 12 residues. The V gene's germline CDR1 is MNHNS and CDR2 SASEGT. The germline V and J ends were trimmed by 7 bases and 9 bases, with 15 bases remaining between them. Here the CDR3 reads CASIKVAGKAFF. CDR3 nucleotides: TGTGCCAGCATAAAGGTGGCAGGAAAAGCTTTCTTT.

V and J are TRBV27 and TRBJ2-7; D perhaps matches TRBD2 (5 bases). Germline-derived CDR1 and CDR2 are MNHEY and SMNVEV (reference sequence). V lost 3 bases, J lost 0 bases, and 6 bases lay in between. The CDR3 is 13 residues long. CDR3 in amino acids: CASSFRGSYEQYF. The CDR3 DNA is TGTGCCAGCAGTTTTCGGGGCTCCTACGAGCAGTACTTC.

This clonotype was detected a few times. The chain employs TRBV4-1 and TRBJ1-1, with D uncertain. Looked up from germline, CDR1 is MGHRA and CDR2 is YSYEKL. This CDR3 spans 15 amino acids. V was shortened by 3 bases and J by 3 bases, with 14 bases between the two germline ends. The CDR3 DNA reads TGCGCCAGCAGCCAGGACTTTATGCGGGACACTGAAGCTTTCTTT. Its protein product is CASSQDFMRDTEAFF.

This clonotype was recorded many times. The CDR3 region has the DNA TGCGCCAGCAGCCAACGGGACTCTGGGGCCAACGTCCTGACTTTC. Translated: CASSQRDSGANVLTF. The genes are TRBV4-1 and TRBJ2-6, with D tentatively TRBD2 (5 bases). The CDR3 loop spans 15 amino acids. Germline V gives CDR1 MGHRA, CDR2 YSYEKL. Trimming stripped 2 bases from V and 0 bases from J, with 5 bases between.

The table lists this clonotype with a few counts. The chain employs TRBV18 and TRBJ1-2, with a tentative D call TRBD1 (6 bases). V was shortened by 5 bases and J by 2 bases, with 18 bases between the two germline ends. Germline V gene lookup returns CDR1 KGHSH and CDR2 LQKENI. The CDR3 is 16 amino acids. The CDR3 DNA reads as TGTGCCAGCTCAACGACGGGGGACAACCTCAACTATGGCTACACCTTC. Protein product: CASSTTGDNLNYGYTF.

The rearrangement joins TRBV6-1 to TRBJ2-5; tentatively, D is TRBD2 (6 bases). The CDR3 contains 11 residues. V was trimmed by 10 bases and J by 4 bases, leaving 10 bases between them. CDR1 and CDR2 (germline): MNHNS, SASEGT. CDR3 amino acids: CATQGGETQYF. The CDR3 DNA reads as TGTGCCACCCAGGGAGGAGAGACCCAGTACTTC.

The CDR3 DNA sequence: TGTGCCAGCAGGAAAAGGGCTAGCGGGGGGGACGAGTACGAGCAGTACTTC. It translates to CASRKRASGGDEYEQYF. The chain recombines TRBV12-3 or TRBV12-4 with TRBJ2-7; the match to TRBD2 covers 12 bases. CDR3 size: 17 residues. Trimming cost V 6 bases and J 4 bases; bases outside gene matches: 13.

This chain uses TRBV29-1 with TRBJ2-1; a weak D match, TRBD2 (7 bases). The CDR3 extends over 15 amino acids. V dropped 0 bases and J dropped 3 bases, with 12 bases sitting between them. CDR1 is SQVTM and CDR2 is ANQGSEA in the germline V gene. The CDR3: CSVEDSGGHYNEQFF. DNA for the CDR3: TGCAGCGTTGAAGATTCGGGGGGCCACTACAATGAGCAGTTCTTC.